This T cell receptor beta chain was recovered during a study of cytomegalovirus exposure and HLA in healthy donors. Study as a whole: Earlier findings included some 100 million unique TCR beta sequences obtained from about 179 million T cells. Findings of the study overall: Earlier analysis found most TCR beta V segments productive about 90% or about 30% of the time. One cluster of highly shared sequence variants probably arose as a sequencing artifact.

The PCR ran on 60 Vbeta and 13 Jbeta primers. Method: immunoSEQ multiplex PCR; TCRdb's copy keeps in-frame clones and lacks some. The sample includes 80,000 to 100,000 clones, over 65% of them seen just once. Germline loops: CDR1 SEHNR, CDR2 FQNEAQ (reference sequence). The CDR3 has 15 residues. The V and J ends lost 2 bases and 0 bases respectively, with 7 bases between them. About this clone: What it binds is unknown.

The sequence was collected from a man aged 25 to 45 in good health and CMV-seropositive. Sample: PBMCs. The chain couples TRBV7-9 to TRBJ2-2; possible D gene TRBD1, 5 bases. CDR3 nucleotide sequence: TGTGCCAGCAGCTTACAGGGCTCGAACACCGGGGAGCTGTTTTTT. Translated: CASSLQGSNTGELFF.